The 28 T cell receptor beta chains given below trace back to one sample, sequenced in a study of cytomegalovirus exposure and HLA in healthy donors. The primer mix had 60 Vbeta and 13 Jbeta primers. Only in-frame clones appear in the TCRdb table, and some are missing; sequencing was by immunoSEQ multiplex PCR. This table holds around 140,000 clones, roughly three fifths found once. The sequenced material came from PBMCs. These receptors originate from a woman in her 40s in good health and CMV-seronegative.

This rearrangement joins TRBV2 to TRBJ2-7, with TRBD2 as a possible D gene (6 bases). Deletions cut 2 bases from V and 2 bases from J, with 7 bases between. The CDR3 totals 13 residues. The germline V gene has CDR1 SNHLY and CDR2 FYNNEI. The CDR3 nucleotides are TGTGCCAGCAGTGAACGGGGGACCTACGAGCAGTACTTC. Its translation: CASSERGTYEQYF.

The V call is TRBV27, the J call TRBJ1-3; no firm D call. Trimming pared 5 bases from V and 0 bases from J, leaving 11 bases between. The CDR3 is 15 amino acids. The germline V gene encodes CDR1 MNHEY and CDR2 SMNVEV (reference sequence). CDR3 region: CASSRYGSSGNTIYF. The DNA of the CDR3 is TGTGCCAGCAGTCGCTACGGGAGCTCTGGAAACACCATATATTTT.

The chain carries TRBV5-3 and TRBJ2-7, with 8 bases matching TRBD2. TRBV5-3 is filed as an ORF, its function uncertain. The CDR3 loop spans 12 amino acids. V lost 10 bases, J lost 3 bases, and 6 bases stayed unmatched. The chain's CDR3 is CALRGGVYEQYF. In DNA, the CDR3 is TGTGCCCTCCGGGGGGGGGTCTACGAGCAGTACTTC.

The chain couples TRBV18 to TRBJ1-1; D perhaps matches TRBD1 (5 bases). The V end was cut by 1 base, the J end by 1 base, with 13 bases between. Germline V gene lookup returns CDR1 KGHSH and CDR2 LQKENI. CDR3 size: 16 residues. CDR3 sequence: CASSPLPGLTNTEAFF. CDR3 coding DNA: TGTGCCAGCTCACCACTGCCGGGACTCACGAACACTGAAGCTTTCTTT.

In its sample, this clone was seen a few times. The genes are TRBV2 and TRBJ2-2; tentative D call: TRBD2 (6 bases). Germline CDR1 reads SNHLY; CDR2 reads FYNNEI. Trimming removed 6 bases from V and 2 bases from J, with 10 bases in between. This CDR3 spans 14 amino acids. CDR3 sequence reads: CASRWRANTGELFF. As DNA, the CDR3 is TGTGCCAGCAGGTGGAGGGCCAACACCGGGGAGCTGTTTTTT.

The chain couples TRBV5-6 to TRBJ1-1; possible D gene TRBD1, 5 bases. CDR3 length: 13 amino acids. CDR1 SGHDT and CDR2 YYEEEE come from the germline V gene. With 0 bases removed from V and 14 bases from J, the gap between germline ends came to 17 bases. The CDR3 reads CASSLGGVQGNFF. DNA of the CDR3: TGTGCCAGCAGCTTGGGTGGGGTTCAGGGAAACTTCTTT.

The V gene is TRBV18, the J gene TRBJ2-7; no reliable D call. V shed 3 bases and J shed 9 bases, with 21 bases lying between them. The CDR3 totals 15 residues. Germline lookup yields CDR1 KGHSH and CDR2 LQKENI. CDR3 protein: CASSPREVRASGQYF. DNA for the CDR3: TGTGCCAGCTCACCCCGAGAGGTTAGAGCCTCGGGGCAGTACTTC.

The chain is built from TRBV6-1 and TRBJ1-2; 7 bases agree with TRBD1. Trimming at V came to 6 bases and at J to 3 bases, leaving 7 bases not matched to a gene. CDR3 length: 14 residues. Germline lookup yields CDR1 MNHNS and CDR2 SASEGT. In nucleotides, the CDR3 is TGTGCCAGCAGGGCCGGGACAGTGGACTATGGCTACACCTTC. Translating gives CASRAGTVDYGYTF.

CDR3 loop: CASSEFENSPLHF. The CDR3 nucleotides read TGTGCCAGCAGTGAATTCGAGAATTCACCCCTCCACTTT. The rearrangement joins TRBV6-4 to TRBJ1-6; no reliable D call. The CDR3 loop spans 13 amino acids. Germline V gene lookup returns CDR1 MRHNA and CDR2 SNTAGT. Trimming stripped 3 bases from V and 7 bases from J, with 7 bases between.

The genes are TRBV15 and TRBJ1-2; D gene unclear. The germline V gene encodes CDR1 LNHNV and CDR2 YYDKDF (reference sequence). This CDR3 region has 14 residues. Trimming took 9 bases from V and 0 from J, leaving 14 bases between them. CDR3 in DNA: TGTGCCACAAAATTGGGCACTTCTAACTATGGCTACACCTTC. The encoded protein is CATKLGTSNYGYTF. Filled out from reference TRBV15 and TRBJ1-2, the complete variable domain reads DAMVIQNPRYQVTQFGKPVTLSCSQTLNHNVMYWYQQKSSQAPKLLFHYYDKDFNNEADTPDNFQSRRPNTSFCFLDIRSPGLGDTAMYLCATKLGTSNYGYTFGSGTRLTVV.

Details on this clone: Other nucleotide sequences in the sample specify the same CDR3. The rearrangement uses TRBV19 and TRBJ1-1; possible D gene TRBD1, 6 bases. Germline loops: CDR1 LNHDA, CDR2 SQIVND (reference sequence). The CDR3 spans 13 residues. With 8 bases removed from V and 0 bases from J, the gap between germline ends came to 10 bases. The CDR3 DNA follows: TGTGCCAGTTCAGGACAGCTGAACACTGAAGCTTTCTTT. This encodes CASSGQLNTEAFF.

The CDR3: CASTLGTDEQYF. As DNA, the CDR3 is TGTGCCAGCACCCTCGGGACAGACGAGCAGTACTTC. The rearrangement uses TRBV28 and TRBJ2-7, with 7 bases lining up with TRBD1. The CDR3 runs 12 residues. Germline values: CDR1 MDHEN, CDR2 SYDVKM. V trimming: 7 bases; J trimming: 5 bases; junction bases outside the gene matches: 5.

The rearrangement uses TRBV5-4 and TRBJ1-2, with 8 bases matching TRBD1. J gave up 5 bases and V 3 bases, and 15 bases lay outside the gene matches. CDR1 SGHNT and CDR2 YYREEE come from the germline V gene (reference sequence). This CDR3 is built from 17 residues. The CDR3 bases are TGTGCCAGCAGCTCGAGGACAGGGACCTTGACGCGGTATGGCTACACCTTC. Protein: CASSSRTGTLTRYGYTF.

This clone was seen a handful of times. The chain carries TRBV6-1 and TRBJ1-2, with 8 bases fitting TRBD1. V was pared by 4 bases and J by 0 bases, with 1 base of the junction left unmatched. CDR1 is MNHNS, CDR2 SASEGT, per germline. The CDR3 is 14 amino acids. CDR3 region: CASSGQGPNYGYTF. CDR3 nucleotide sequence: TGTGCCAGCAGTGGACAGGGGCCTAACTATGGCTACACCTTC.

The rearrangement joins TRBV18 to TRBJ2-5; 9 bases are shared with TRBD1. V shed 8 bases and J 5 bases; nucleotides not matched to a gene: 6. From germline, CDR1 is KGHSH and CDR2 LQKENI. The CDR3 consists of 13 residues. The CDR3 here is CASADRGRETQYF. CDR3 nucleotide sequence: TGTGCCAGCGCGGACAGGGGCCGGGAGACCCAGTACTTC.

The chain recombines TRBV5-4 with TRBJ1-2; D uncertain. The CDR3 consists of 15 residues. With 4 bases removed from V and 4 bases from J, the gap between germline ends came to 17 bases. The germline V gene has CDR1 SGHNT and CDR2 YYREEE (reference sequence). The CDR3 sequence: CASSEGLSSAYGYTF. In DNA, the CDR3 is TGTGCCAGCAGCGAGGGTTTGTCCTCGGCCTATGGCTACACCTTC.

The rearrangement links TRBV18 to TRBJ2-3; no clear D. This CDR3 contains 12 residues. Germline CDR1 and CDR2: KGHSH and LQKENI. V was cut by 5 bases and J by 5 bases, with 8 bases left in between. CDR3 DNA sequence: TGTGCCAGCTCATCCCCCGGAGATACGCAGTATTTT. It yields the protein CASSSPGDTQYF. Full variable domain (missing parts from reference TRBV18 and TRBJ2-3): NAGVMQNPRHLVRRRGQEARLRCSPMKGHSHVYWYRQLPEEGLKFMVYLQKENIIDESGMPKERFSAEFPKEGPSILRIQQVVRGDSAAYFCASSSPGDTQYFGPGTRLTVL.

The V and J genes are TRBV5-1 and TRBJ2-3, with D possibly being TRBD2 (5 bases). The CDR3 contains 16 residues. Germline values: CDR1 SGHRS, CDR2 YFSETQ. The V gene lost 1 base and the J gene lost 4 bases, with 16 bases spanning the gap. This CDR3 is CASSLRGLRAADTQYF. The DNA for the CDR3 is TGCGCCAGCAGCTTGCGAGGGTTGAGGGCGGCAGATACGCAGTATTTT.

This clone was detected only a few times. The V and J genes are TRBV5-1 and TRBJ1-1; D perhaps matches TRBD1 (6 bases). V shed 3 bases and J shed 3 bases, with 12 bases lying between them. Per the germline V gene, CDR1 is SGHRS and CDR2 is YFSETQ. The CDR3 loop spans 14 amino acids. In DNA form, the CDR3 reads TGCGCCAGCAGCTCCGGGTACAGGGACACTGAAGCTTTCTTT. Translation: CASSSGYRDTEAFF.

This clone was observed a single time. The CDR3 reads CASSMSRRTDTQYF. The CDR3 DNA sequence: TGTGCCAGTAGTATGTCGCGTCGCACAGATACGCAGTATTTT. The J gene is TRBJ2-3, the V gene TRBV19, with D unresolved. Germline CDR1 reads LNHDA; CDR2 reads SQIVND (reference sequence). Deletions cut 3 bases from V and 1 base from J, with 8 bases between. CDR3 length: 14 residues. The variable domain in full, with the rest retrieved from reference TRBV19 and TRBJ2-3, is DGGITQSPKYLFRKEGQNVTLSCEQNLNHDAMYWYRQDPGQGLRLIYYSQIVNDFQKGDIAEGYSVSREKKESFPLTVTSAQKNPTAFYLCASSMSRRTDTQYFGPGTRLTVL.

V and J are TRBV5-5 and TRBJ2-5; 11 nucleotides align to TRBD2. This CDR3 spans 15 amino acids. The V and J ends lost 2 bases and 1 base, in that order; junction bases with no gene match: 1. From germline, CDR1 is SGHKS and CDR2 YYEKEE (reference sequence). CDR3: CASSLLAGAQETQYF. The CDR3 coding sequence is TGTGCCAGCAGCTTACTAGCGGGGGCCCAAGAGACCCAGTACTTC.

As concerns this clone: The junction departs from germline at one end; a sequencing error may be responsible. V and J are TRBV7-9 and TRBJ2-2; no definite D call. This CDR3 spans 14 amino acids. Per the germline V gene, CDR1 is SEHNR and CDR2 is FQNEAQ (reference sequence). The CDR3 sequence: CASTLGRMTGELFF. CDR3 nucleotide sequence: TGTGCCAGCACCTTAGGTAGAATGACCGGGGAGCTGTTTTTT.

The chain couples TRBV30 to TRBJ2-3, with TRBD2 matching 7 bases. V lost 2 bases to trimming and J lost 6 bases; unmatched junction nucleotides: 8. Germline lookup yields CDR1 GTSNPN and CDR2 SVGIG (reference sequence). The CDR3 sequence is 14 residues long. The CDR3 nucleotides read TGTGCCTGGAGTAACGCGGGGGTTCATGATACGCAGTATTTT. The encoded protein is CAWSNAGVHDTQYF.

The V call is TRBV21-1, the J call TRBJ1-5; the D call of TRBD1 is as the table states it, not checked on the DNA. TRBV21-1 is termed a pseudogene. CDR3 length: 16 amino acids. The CDR3 sequence: CASSDPDRDINQPQHF. CDR3 DNA sequence: TGTGCCAGCAGTGACCCGGACAGGGACATCAATCAGCCCCAGCATTTT.

This rearrangement joins TRBV5-1 to TRBJ1-5; TRBD1 matches 10 bases. The trim removed 4 bases at V and 5 bases at J, leaving 6 bases unmatched. Germline V gene data show CDR1 as SGHRS and CDR2 as YFSETQ. The CDR3 length is 15 residues. This chain's CDR3 is CASSRGTGVDQPQHF. The DNA for the CDR3 is TGCGCCAGCAGCCGCGGGACAGGGGTTGATCAGCCCCAGCATTTT.

The chain couples TRBV5-1 to TRBJ1-2, with 10 bases lining up with TRBD1. CDR3 length: 16 residues. Germline-derived CDR1 and CDR2 are SGHRS and YFSETQ. V was pared by 4 bases and J by 6 bases, with 12 bases of the junction left unmatched. The CDR3 nucleotides are TGCGCCAGCAGCCGGAACCCGGGACAGGGGACGAATGGCTACACCTTC. Amino acids: CASSRNPGQGTNGYTF.

The chain employs TRBV4-2 and TRBJ2-2; D may be TRBD2 (6 bases). The germline V and J ends were trimmed by 0 bases and 1 base, with 6 bases remaining between them. The CDR3 spans 15 residues. CDR1 and CDR2 from the germline V gene are LGHNA and YNFKEQ. This chain's CDR3 is CASSQEEGNTGELFF. In DNA form, the CDR3 reads TGTGCCAGCAGCCAAGAGGAGGGGAACACCGGGGAGCTGTTTTTT.

This clone appeared a single time. The gene calls are TRBV13 and TRBJ2-2; a possible D gene is TRBD1 (5 bases). The CDR3 extends over 15 amino acids. Germline CDR1 reads PRHDT; CDR2 reads FYEKMQ (reference sequence). V was clipped by 4 bases and J by 3 bases, with 12 bases between them. The CDR3 nucleotides are TGTGCCAGCAGCTCCCAGGGCTGGGACACCGGGGAGCTGTTTTTT. This encodes CASSSQGWDTGELFF.